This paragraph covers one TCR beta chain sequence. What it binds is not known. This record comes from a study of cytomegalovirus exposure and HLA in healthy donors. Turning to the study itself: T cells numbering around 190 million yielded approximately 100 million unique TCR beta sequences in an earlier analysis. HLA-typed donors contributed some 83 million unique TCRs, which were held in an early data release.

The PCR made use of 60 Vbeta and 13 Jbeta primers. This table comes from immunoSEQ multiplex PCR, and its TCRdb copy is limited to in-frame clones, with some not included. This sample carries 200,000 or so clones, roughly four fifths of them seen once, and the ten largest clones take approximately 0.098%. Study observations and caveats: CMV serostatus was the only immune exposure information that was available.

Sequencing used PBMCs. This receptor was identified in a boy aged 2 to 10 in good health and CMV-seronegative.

The CDR3: CASSQGATEAFF. The CDR3 DNA is TGTGCCAGCTCACAGGGGGCCACTGAAGCTTTCTTT. The V call is TRBV18, the J call TRBJ1-1; 7 bases agree with TRBD1. Looked up from germline, CDR1 is KGHSH and CDR2 is LQKENI. The CDR3 consists of 12 residues. Trimming removed 4 bases from V and 4 bases from J; junction bases left unmatched: 0.